Listed below are T cell receptor beta chains from one sample, sequenced in a study of blood T cell repertoires in COVID-19. Here immunoSEQ multiplex PCR was the method, and the copy in TCRdb shows in-frame clones only, minus some. The sample holds fewer than 200,000 clones, approximately 84% seen once. The sample comprised PBMCs or T cells enriched from blood (not recorded which). Every receptor here comes from a man in his fifties who had recovered from COVID-19. CDR3s include the opening cysteine and the closing phenylalanine or tryptophan. D genes are given only for firm matches. Some rows mark clone size as missing; the rest say once, few, many or name a class of expanded clone.

v_call	clone_size	d_call	cdr3_length	j_call	cdr3_aa	cdr3_nt
TRBV19	.	.	13	TRBJ1-1	CASSIKGDTEAFF	TGTGCCAGTAGTATTAAAGGGGATACTGAAGCTTTCTTT
TRBV19	.	.	18	TRBJ1-4	CASSMLPGVRPTNEKLFF	TGTGCCAGTAGTATGCTCCCAGGCGTACGTCCAACTAATGAAAAACTGTTTTTT
TRBV10-1	.	TRBD1	16	TRBJ1-3	CASSRDRPSSGNTIYF	TGCGCCAGCAGCCGGGACAGACCATCCTCTGGAAACACCATATATTTT
TRBV11-2	.	TRBD2	16	TRBJ2-7	CASSLDRLAGSYEQYF	TGTGCCAGCAGCTTAGATCGCCTAGCGGGCTCCTACGAGCAGTACTTC
TRBV3-1/TRBV3-2	.	.	15	TRBJ2-2	CASSQVESPTGELFF	TGTGCCAGCAGCCAAGTAGAAAGCCCCACCGGGGAGCTGTTTTTT
TRBV7-3	many	.	14	TRBJ1-6	CASSGTGPQAPLHF	TGTGCCAGCAGCGGTACAGGGCCACAGGCACCCCTCCACTTT
TRBV27	once	TRBD2	13	TRBJ2-3	CAIRTSGGNTQYF	TGTGCCATCCGGACTAGCGGGGGAAATACGCAGTATTTT
TRBV11-2	.	TRBD1	14	TRBJ1-4	CASSPGQGREKLFF	TGTGCCAGCAGCCCCGGACAGGGGCGTGAAAAACTGTTTTTT
TRBV4-1	few	.	15	TRBJ1-6	CASSQDEKARGALHF	TGCGCCAGCAGCCAAGATGAGAAGGCCCGGGGGGCCCTCCACTTT
TRBV2	once	TRBD1	13	TRBJ1-5	CASNGQGGQPQHF	TGTGCCAGCAACGGACAGGGCGGTCAGCCCCAGCATTTT